This TCR beta chain was observed in a study of T cells in women clearing cervical HPV infection (dated by TCRdb to the late 2010s). For context, the study as a whole: The cases were over 20 women with histologically confirmed HPV16-related CIN3 or worse, and 2 of these cases were invasive cancers. The controls were fewer than 30 women whose single incident HPV16 infection cleared within 12 months with no development of precancer or cancer. Blood from cases was collected at the visit where the lesion was first found, while blood from controls was collected once the infection could no longer be detected. For cases, the median interval between lesion detection and blood sampling was over 130 days, with an interquartile range of roughly 90 to 230 days. Because only a few women had HLA typing data, the possibility that HLA type acted as a confounder could not be ruled out. The exploratory proof-of-principle case-control study was nested within the Guanacaste HPV Natural History Study in Costa Rica and compared TCR repertoires across cervical HPV16 outcomes. Cases and controls were matched on age within five years and on year of sample collection. Median age was roughly 33 years in cases versus 37 to 40 in controls, and baseline characteristics did not differ significantly. The parent cohort enrolled roughly 9,400 women aged 18 or older in Guanacaste, Costa Rica, in about 1992 to 1995 and followed the women for around seven years. As quality controls, five blinded duplicates were added to each group, bringing the total to approximately 60 samples made up of roughly 50 participants and some 10 replicates.

Every participant had a single incident cervical HPV16 infection, and women with prevalent HPV16 infections were excluded. Cervical HPV DNA was detected by MY09/MY11 PCR, and genotyping was performed by dot-blot hybridization. Fifteen mL of heparinized blood were centrifuged, and the buffy coat was split into aliquots, frozen at -30 degrees C, and then kept at -80 degrees C. QIAGEN kits were used to extract genomic DNA from buffy coat specimens. TCR beta CDR3 regions were amplified by multiplex PCR from an average of roughly 1,200 ng genomic DNA per sample using the immunoSEQ assay. To correct primer bias, the assay used a complete synthetic TCR repertoire to set an amplification baseline. The amplicons were sequenced using the Illumina platform. The original pipeline was this. Sequences were error-corrected by clustering with frequency ratios and a modified nearest-neighbor algorithm and were then analyzed in the immunoSEQ Analyzer with IMGT gene definitions. At each rarefaction depth, TCR richness and evenness were averaged across 20 rarefaction repeats, and any sample with fewer sequences than the depth was left out. Wilcoxon rank sum tests with FDR correction were used to compare V, D and J gene relative abundances between the groups. An intraclass correlation of just under 96% for TCR richness and an average of around 71% across over 65 gene segments were obtained from the blinded duplicates. TCRdb took over this immuneACCESS table, retaining in-frame rearrangements with V and J assigned. Such tables are incomplete; in checked studies, under half of the missing clones stem from an unresolved V gene, and the remainder is unexplained. The V and J calls and clone size come from that table; D and trimming were worked out from the DNA. For this sample, the table gives about 22,000 clones. The ten largest clones represent around 9.3% of the sample.

General study outcomes and caveats: Across sequencing depths, CIN3+ cases showed significantly higher TCR repertoire richness than controls, but evenness did not differ between the groups. The cross-sectional design could not show whether the associations came before the infection or were a result of it, and neither effector/memory subsets nor HPV-specific T cells were isolated. TRBV6-7 relative abundance was lower in cases than in controls (approximately 0.11% versus 0.16%; Bonferroni P = 0.0008). Random forest classifiers combining richness and V gene abundances distinguished cases from controls with an estimated AUC of about 0.79. Because T-cell numbers per sample were unknown, differences in richness could reflect varying T-cell content rather than repertoire biology.

Comments on this clone: Its antigen remains unidentified. The read finishes 3 residues shy of the CDR3 end, and the germline J gene is used to complete it.

The germline V gene yields SGHTA for CDR1 and FQGNSA for CDR2. At the junction V is shortened by 1 base and J by 5 bases; bases outside the gene matches: 4. Including the terminal cysteine and phenylalanine, the CDR3 comprises 15 residues. Only the CDR3 bases that were read are kept: 36 of them, in frame from base 1. The receptor chain draws on TRBV7-2 and TRBJ2-1, and 8 bases in between align with TRBD2. This clonotype originated in a woman aged 18 to 69 with a cervical HPV16 infection that either progressed to CIN3+ or cleared (not recorded which). The sequenced sample consisted of blood buffy coat. Partial CDR3 DNA: TGTGCCAGCAGCTTAGTGTTAGCGGGAAACAATGAG. This is translated as CASSLVLAGNNE. The whole CDR3 protein is CASSLVLAGNNEQFF.